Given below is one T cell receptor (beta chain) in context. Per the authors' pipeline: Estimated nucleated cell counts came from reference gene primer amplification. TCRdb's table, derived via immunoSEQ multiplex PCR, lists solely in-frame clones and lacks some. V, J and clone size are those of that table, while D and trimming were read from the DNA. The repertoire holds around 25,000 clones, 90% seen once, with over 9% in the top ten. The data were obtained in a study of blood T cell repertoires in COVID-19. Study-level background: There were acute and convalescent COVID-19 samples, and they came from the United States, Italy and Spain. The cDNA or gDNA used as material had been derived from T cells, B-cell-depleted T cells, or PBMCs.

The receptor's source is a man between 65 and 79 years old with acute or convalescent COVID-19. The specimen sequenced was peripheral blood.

CDR3 DNA: TGTGCCATCAGTGATAAGACAGGGGAGGACGAGCAGTACTTC. Its protein product is CAISDKTGEDEQYF. V and J are TRBV10-3 and TRBJ2-7; TRBD1 matches 8 bases. Germline CDR1 and CDR2: ENHRY and SYGVKD. CDR3 size: 14 residues. The J segment lost 5 bases and the V segment lost 3 bases, leaving 6 bases of the junction unmatched.